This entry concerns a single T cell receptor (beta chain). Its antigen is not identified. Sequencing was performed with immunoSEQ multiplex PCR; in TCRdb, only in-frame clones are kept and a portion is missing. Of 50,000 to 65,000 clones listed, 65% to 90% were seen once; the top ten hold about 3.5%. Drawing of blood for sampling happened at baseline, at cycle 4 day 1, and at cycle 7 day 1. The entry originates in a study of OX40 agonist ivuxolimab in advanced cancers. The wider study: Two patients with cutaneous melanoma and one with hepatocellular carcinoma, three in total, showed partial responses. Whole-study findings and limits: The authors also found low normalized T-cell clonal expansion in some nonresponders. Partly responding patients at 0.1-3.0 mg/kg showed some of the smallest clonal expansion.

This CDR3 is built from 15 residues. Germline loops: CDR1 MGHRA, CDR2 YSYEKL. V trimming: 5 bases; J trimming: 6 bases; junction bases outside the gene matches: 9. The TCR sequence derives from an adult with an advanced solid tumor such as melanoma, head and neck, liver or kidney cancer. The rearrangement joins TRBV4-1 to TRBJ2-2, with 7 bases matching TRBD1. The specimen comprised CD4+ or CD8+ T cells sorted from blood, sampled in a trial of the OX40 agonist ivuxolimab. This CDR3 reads CASSGIGGPPGELFF. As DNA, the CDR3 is TGCGCCAGCAGCGGGATAGGGGGCCCTCCCGGGGAGCTGTTTTTT.